The T cell receptor (beta chain) under discussion was sequenced for a study of long-term antiretroviral therapy in people with HIV. V gave up 2 bases and J gave up 4 bases, with 16 bases separating them. The CDR3 is 15 amino acids. Germline assignment: CDR1 SGHNT and CDR2 YYREEE (reference sequence). This clone was observed a few times. Its specificity is not known. Whole-study results and caveats: Clonotypes expanded prior to ART showed repertoire dominance at all sampled time points.

Run at survey level, the immunoSEQ assay was version v3.0. Some clones are missing from TCRdb's copy, which holds only in-frame ones; the method was immunoSEQ multiplex PCR. The table lists about 24,000 clones, 80% to 85% of them singletons. The chain joins TRBV5-4 to TRBJ2-7; D is possibly TRBD2 (6 bases). The source was unsorted PBMCs, collected at the start of antiretroviral therapy, before treatment. This clonotype originated in a woman younger than 35 with HIV. CDR3 sequence (DNA): TGTGCCAGCAGCTTACGGGGAAGCGGGTGGTACGAGCAGTACTTC. It is translated as CASSLRGSGWYEQYF.